These 8 T cell receptor beta chains came from one sample sequenced in a study of graft-versus-host responses after intestinal transplantation. Profiling relied on immunoSEQ multiplex PCR, and the TCRdb table lists in-frame clones only, not all of them. The sample holds about 94,000 clones; around 90% are singletons and the top ten take approximately 0.5%. No cognate antigen is known for these TCRs. Specimen: unstimulated CD8+ T cells sorted from spleen or lymph node cells, collected before intestinal transplant. Receptors originate from a human donor who received an intestinal transplant.

The chain couples TRBV30 to TRBJ2-7; weak D call: TRBD2 (7 bases). Per germline, CDR1 GTSNPN and CDR2 SVGIG (reference sequence). Between the trimmed V and J ends, which lost 1 base and 5 bases, there was a span of 15 bases. This CDR3 contains 14 residues. In DNA, the CDR3 is TGTGCCTGGAGTGAGGGTCGGGGGGCCGACGAGCAGTACTTC. Residues: CAWSEGRGADEQYF.

In DNA form, the CDR3 reads TGTGCCAGCGGGGGGGGGTCAGGAAACACCATATATTTT. Translated, it gives CASGGGSGNTIYF. V and J are TRBV28 and TRBJ1-3, with D perhaps matching TRBD1 (5 bases). Germline CDR1 MDHEN, CDR2 SYDVKM. The CDR3 consists of 13 residues. With 8 bases removed from V and 4 bases from J, the gap between germline ends came to 12 bases. Supplemented by reference TRBV28 and TRBJ1-3, the full variable domain reads DVKVTQSSRYLVKRTGEKVFLECVQDMDHENMFWYRQDPGLGLRLIYFSYDVKMKEKGDIPEGYSVSREKKERFSLILESASTNQTSMYLCASGGGSGNTIYFGEGSWLTVV.

This chain connects TRBV15 to TRBJ1-5; 8 nucleotides match TRBD1. The CDR3 totals 16 residues. Germline values: CDR1 LNHNV, CDR2 YYDKDF (reference sequence). With 1 base clipped from V and 7 bases from J, the junction kept 9 bases outside the gene matches. DNA for the CDR3: TGTGCCACCAGCAGAGTCCGAGACAGGGGAGGGCAGCCCCAGCATTTT. Protein: CATSRVRDRGGQPQHF.

V usage is TRBV9 and J usage is TRBJ2-7, with a possible D match to TRBD2 (6 bases). The CDR3 covers 13 residues. V shed 4 bases and J shed 6 bases, with 14 bases lying between them. From germline, CDR1 is SGDLS and CDR2 YYNGEE. Here the CDR3 DNA reads TGTGCCAGCAGCTACCTGGGGGGTGGCGAGCAGTACTTC. It translates to CASSYLGGGEQYF.

This clone was detected once. The chain links TRBV5-1 to TRBJ1-5; D gene unclear. V was cut by 7 bases and J by 5 bases, with 16 bases left in between. Germline V lookup: CDR1 SGHRS, CDR2 YFSETQ. The CDR3 is 14 amino acids. In nucleotides, the CDR3 is TGCGCCAGCCCCCGGTCCCCCACGGATCAGCCCCAGCATTTT. It codes for CASPRSPTDQPQHF.

V usage is TRBV19 and J usage is TRBJ2-1; TRBD2 might be the D (6 bases). Trimming removed 5 bases at V and 8 bases at J, with 13 bases between. Germline-derived CDR1 and CDR2 are LNHDA and SQIVND (reference sequence). The CDR3 is 13 amino acids. The CDR3 DNA follows: TGTGCCAGTAGTTTGGCGGGACTGGATGAGCAGTTCTTC. It encodes CASSLAGLDEQFF.

The rearrangement uses TRBV18 and TRBJ1-1; D gene unclear. CDR1 is KGHSH, CDR2 LQKENI, per germline. The CDR3 sequence is 14 residues long. The V gene lost 0 bases and the J gene lost 1 base, with 6 bases spanning the gap. The CDR3 DNA is TGTGCCAGCTCACCACCGCAGTCGAACACTGAAGCTTTCTTT. Its protein product is CASSPPQSNTEAFF.

V is TRBV4-3 and J is TRBJ1-1; D might be TRBD1 (6 bases). The CDR3 loop spans 15 amino acids. V was shortened by 0 bases and J by 1 base, with 9 bases between the two germline ends. The V gene's germline CDR1 is LGHNA and CDR2 YSLEER. The CDR3 nucleotides are TGCGCCAGCAGCCAAGAGGCCAGGGGGAACACTGAAGCTTTCTTT. This sequence encodes CASSQEARGNTEAFF.